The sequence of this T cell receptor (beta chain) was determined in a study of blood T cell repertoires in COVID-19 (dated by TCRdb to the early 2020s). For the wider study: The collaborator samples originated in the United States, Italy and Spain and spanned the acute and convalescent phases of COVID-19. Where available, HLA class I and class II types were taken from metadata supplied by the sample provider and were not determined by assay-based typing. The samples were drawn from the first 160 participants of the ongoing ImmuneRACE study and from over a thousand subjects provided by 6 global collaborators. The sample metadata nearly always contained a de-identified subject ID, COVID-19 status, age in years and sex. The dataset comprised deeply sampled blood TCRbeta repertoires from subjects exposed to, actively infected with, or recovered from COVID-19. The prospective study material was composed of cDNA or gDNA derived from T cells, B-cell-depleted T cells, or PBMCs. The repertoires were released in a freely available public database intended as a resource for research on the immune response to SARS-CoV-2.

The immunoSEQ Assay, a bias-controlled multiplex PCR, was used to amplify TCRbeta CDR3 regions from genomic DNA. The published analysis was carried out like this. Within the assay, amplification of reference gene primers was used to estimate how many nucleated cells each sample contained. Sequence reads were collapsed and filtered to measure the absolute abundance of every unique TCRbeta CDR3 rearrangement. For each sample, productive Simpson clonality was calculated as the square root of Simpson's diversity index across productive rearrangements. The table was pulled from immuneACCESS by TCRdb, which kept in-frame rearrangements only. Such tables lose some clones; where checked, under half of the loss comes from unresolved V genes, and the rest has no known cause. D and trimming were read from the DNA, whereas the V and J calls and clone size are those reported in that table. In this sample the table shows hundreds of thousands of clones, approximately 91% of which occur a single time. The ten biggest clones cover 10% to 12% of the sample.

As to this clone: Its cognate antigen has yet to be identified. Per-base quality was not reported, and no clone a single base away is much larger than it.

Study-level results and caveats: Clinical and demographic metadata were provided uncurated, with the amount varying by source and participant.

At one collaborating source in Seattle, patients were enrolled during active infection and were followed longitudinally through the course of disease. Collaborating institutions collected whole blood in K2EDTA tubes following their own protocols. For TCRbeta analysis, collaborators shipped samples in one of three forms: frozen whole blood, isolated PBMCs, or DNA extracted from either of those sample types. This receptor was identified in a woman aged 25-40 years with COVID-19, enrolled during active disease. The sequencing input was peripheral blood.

The nucleotide sequence reads TGTGCCAGCGGGACTGACAGCTATGGCTACACCTTC. Translation gives CASGTDSYGYTF. This chain is built from TRBV6-6 and TRBJ1-2; TRBD1 is perhaps the D gene, given 5 matching bases. From cysteine to phenylalanine, the CDR3 is 12 amino acids long. The read is trimmed to its CDR3 DNA, 36 bases read in frame from base 1. From the germline V gene (reference sequence), CDR1 is MNHNY and CDR2 is SVGAGI. Trimming at the junction amounts to 8 bases on V and 4 bases on J, and the germline ends lie 11 bases apart.